The 17 T cell receptor beta chains given below trace back to one sample, sequenced in a study of PD-1 blockade in classical Hodgkin lymphoma. Some clones are missing from TCRdb's copy, which holds only in-frame ones; the method was immunoSEQ multiplex PCR. The table lists some 150,000 clones, around 84% of them singletons. Every patient had relapsed following autologous stem cell transplantation, and cohorts differed in brentuximab vedotin exposure. The specimen was peripheral blood mononuclear cells (PBMCs), collected before the second cycle of nivolumab. The source of these receptors is a human donor with classical Hodgkin lymphoma.

The CDR3 spells CAISPEALGEKLFF. The CDR3 nucleotides read TGTGCCATCAGTCCGGAAGCTTTGGGTGAAAAACTGTTTTTT. The J gene is TRBJ1-4, the V gene TRBV10-3; no clear D gene. V was clipped by 5 bases and J by 7 bases, with 14 bases between them. Germline CDR1 ENHRY, CDR2 SYGVKD. The length of the CDR3 is 14 residues.

The chain recombines TRBV7-9 with TRBJ1-1; TRBD1 is a possible D gene (5 bases). The CDR3 consists of 13 residues. CDR1 is SEHNR, CDR2 FQNEAQ, per germline (reference sequence). V was clipped by 6 bases and J by 4 bases, with 12 bases between them. CDR3 sequence reads: CASSQTGGTEAFF. The CDR3 DNA follows: TGTGCCAGCAGTCAAACGGGGGGCACTGAAGCTTTCTTT.

This clone has a handful of counts. V is TRBV30 and J is TRBJ1-1, with unresolved D. CDR3 length: 13 amino acids. V lost 1 base and J 1 base, leaving 7 bases between the germline ends. Germline CDR1 GTSNPN, CDR2 SVGIG (reference sequence). The CDR3: CAWSAFGNTEAFF. The CDR3 coding sequence is TGTGCCTGGAGTGCCTTTGGGAACACTGAAGCTTTCTTT.

The CDR3 nucleotides are TGTGCCAGCAGCTTTCTCTATCCCTCCGCGAGCTCCTACAATGAGCAGTTCTTC. Translation: CASSFLYPSASSYNEQFF. This rearrangement joins TRBV5-6 to TRBJ2-1; D is unresolved. Between the trimmed V and J ends, which lost 2 bases and 0 bases, there was a span of 18 bases. The CDR3 has 18 amino acids. Germline CDR1 reads SGHDT; CDR2 reads YYEEEE. The full variable domain, with the rest looked up from reference TRBV5-6 and TRBJ2-1, is DAGVTQSPTHLIKTRGQQVTLRCSPKSGHDTVSWYQQALGQGPQFIFQYYEEEERQRGNFPDRFSGHQFPNYSSELNVNALLLGDSALYLCASSFLYPSASSYNEQFFGPGTRLTVL.

Comment on this clone: Germline is not matched at one junction end, which may reflect a read error. The gene calls are TRBV6-5 and TRBJ2-5; D uncertain. The length of the CDR3 is 14 residues. Germline lookup yields CDR1 MNHEY and CDR2 SVGAGI. The CDR3 DNA sequence: TGTGCCAGCAGTTATGAGGCAGACCAGGAGACCCAGTACTTC. Protein: CASSYEADQETQYF.

The chain couples TRBV18 to TRBJ2-7; perhaps TRBD1 as D (6 bases). The CDR3 has 15 amino acids. CDR1 is KGHSH, CDR2 LQKENI, per germline. Trimming took off 3 bases at V and 3 bases at J, with 15 bases between the two ends. CDR3 sequence reads: CASSPGTPAYYEQYF. The CDR3 DNA is TGTGCCAGCTCACCCGGGACACCAGCCTACTACGAGCAGTACTTC.

The chain recombines TRBV6-6 with TRBJ1-2; D unclear. Germline CDR1 MNHNY, CDR2 SVGAGI (reference sequence). The CDR3 extends over 14 amino acids. Between the trimmed V and J ends, which lost 7 bases and 4 bases, there was a span of 16 bases. CDR3 sequence reads: CASKRSAEGYGYTF. In DNA form, the CDR3 reads TGTGCCAGCAAAAGGTCGGCAGAGGGCTATGGCTACACCTTC.

This clone was observed once. This chain connects TRBV7-9 to TRBJ1-1; D unresolved. Per the germline V gene, CDR1 is SEHNR and CDR2 is FQNEAQ (reference sequence). Trimming pared 5 bases from V and 3 bases from J, leaving 19 bases between. The CDR3 has 16 residues. The CDR3 reads CASSARSGSWDTEAFF. The CDR3 bases are TGTGCCAGCAGCGCAAGGTCGGGATCTTGGGACACTGAAGCTTTCTTT.

This chain links TRBV6-5 with TRBJ2-2, with D perhaps TRBD1 (6 bases). This CDR3 contains 14 residues. Trimming took 8 bases from V and 6 from J, leaving 16 bases between them. Germline-derived CDR1 and CDR2 are MNHEY and SVGAGI. The CDR3 region is CASGGTGKSGELFF. CDR3 in DNA: TGTGCCAGCGGGGGAACAGGGAAGTCCGGGGAGCTGTTTTTT.

The V gene is TRBV19, the J gene TRBJ1-2, with 7 bases lining up with TRBD1. The CDR3 is made up of 15 amino acids. V was pared by 3 bases and J by 8 bases, with 12 bases of the junction left unmatched. Germline V gene sequence: CDR1 LNHDA, CDR2 SQIVND (reference sequence). Here the CDR3 reads CASSIRQGVAEGYTF. The CDR3 coding sequence is TGTGCCAGTAGTATTCGCCAGGGGGTAGCGGAGGGCTACACCTTC.

The rearrangement uses TRBV6-1 and TRBJ1-2; D gene unclear. CDR1 and CDR2 from the germline V gene are MNHNS and SASEGT. The CDR3 has 14 amino acids. Trimming cost V 6 bases and J 1 base, with 12 bases left between them. The CDR3: CASRVDNLNYGYTF. CDR3 sequence (DNA): TGTGCCAGCAGAGTAGACAACCTTAACTATGGCTACACCTTC.

The V call is TRBV7-2, the J call TRBJ1-2, with D hard to call. V lost 5 bases to trimming and J lost 4 bases, with 17 bases between them. Per the germline V gene, CDR1 is SGHTA and CDR2 is FQGNSA. CDR3 size: 15 residues. The CDR3 reads CASSTGPQSGYGYTF. DNA of the CDR3: TGTGCCAGCAGCACCGGACCCCAAAGTGGCTATGGCTACACCTTC.

The chain recombines TRBV6-1 with TRBJ2-7, with TRBD1 matching over 8 bases. CDR1 is MNHNS, CDR2 SASEGT, per germline. Germline trimming cut 5 bases from V and 4 bases from J; bases unmatched to any gene: 10. This CDR3 is built from 15 residues. The CDR3 bases are TGTGCCAGCAGTTTCTGGCCGGGACAGGTTTACGAGCAGTACTTC. It is translated as CASSFWPGQVYEQYF.

The J gene is TRBJ2-7, the V gene TRBV5-4, with 12 positions matching TRBD2. J was trimmed by 4 bases and V by 4 bases; bases with no gene match: 6. This CDR3 has 15 residues. Per the germline V gene, CDR1 is SGHNT and CDR2 is YYREEE (reference sequence). This CDR3 reads CASSIPSGRGYEQYF. The CDR3 DNA sequence: TGTGCCAGCAGCATACCTAGCGGGAGGGGGTACGAGCAGTACTTC.

This clone has only one observation. The chain combines TRBV5-8 with TRBJ2-3; 9 nucleotides match TRBD2. Germline V gene data show CDR1 as SGHTS and CDR2 as YDEGEE. V dropped 0 bases and J dropped 1; count of bases not matched to a gene: 12. This CDR3 comprises 19 residues. The CDR3 coding sequence is TGTGCCAGCAGCTTGGCCCTACAGAGCGGGGGGAGAGGCACAGATACGCAGTATTTT. This encodes CASSLALQSGGRGTDTQYF.

In DNA form, the CDR3 reads TGTGCCAGTAGTATAACCCTAGACTACGAGCAGTACTTC. Residues: CASSITLDYEQYF. This chain links TRBV19 with TRBJ2-7; D gene ambiguous. V was cut by 2 bases and J by 3 bases, with 8 bases left in between. Germline CDR1 reads LNHDA; CDR2 reads SQIVND (reference sequence). This CDR3 region has 13 residues.

The rearrangement uses TRBV27 and TRBJ1-4, with 8 bases aligning to TRBD1. The CDR3 is 16 residues long. The junction had 7 bases not matched to a gene; V was cut back by 0 bases and J by 7 bases. CDR1 MNHEY and CDR2 SMNVEV come from the germline V gene (reference sequence). The CDR3 loop is CASSLSSGTGSEKLFF. DNA for the CDR3: TGTGCCAGCAGTTTATCTTCCGGGACAGGATCTGAAAAACTGTTTTTT.